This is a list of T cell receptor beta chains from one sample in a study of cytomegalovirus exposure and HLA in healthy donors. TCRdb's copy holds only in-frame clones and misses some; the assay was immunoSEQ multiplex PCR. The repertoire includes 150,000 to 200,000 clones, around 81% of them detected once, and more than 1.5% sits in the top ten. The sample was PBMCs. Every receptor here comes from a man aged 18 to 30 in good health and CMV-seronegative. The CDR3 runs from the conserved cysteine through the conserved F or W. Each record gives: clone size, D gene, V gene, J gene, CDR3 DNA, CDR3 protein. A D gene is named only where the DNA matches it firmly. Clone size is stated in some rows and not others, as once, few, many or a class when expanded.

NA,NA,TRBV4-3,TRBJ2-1,TGCGCCAGCAGCCAAGACCTGGCGGGGGCATCCTACAATGAGCAGTTCTTC,CASSQDLAGASYNEQFF
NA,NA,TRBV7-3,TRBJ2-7,TGTGCCAGCAGCCCATCGGTGGGGAGCTACGAGCAGTACTTC,CASSPSVGSYEQYF
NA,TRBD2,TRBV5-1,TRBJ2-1,TGCGCCAGCAGCTTGGAGCTAGCGGGTCCACGGGATGAGCAGTTCTTC,CASSLELAGPRDEQFF
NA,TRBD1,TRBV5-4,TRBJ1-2,TGTGCCAGCAGCAAGGACAGGGTGGACGGCTACACCTTC,CASSKDRVDGYTF
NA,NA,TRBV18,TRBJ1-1,TGTGCCAGCTCACCTGTGCAGGGTGGGAACACTGAAGCTTTCTTT,CASSPVQGGNTEAFF
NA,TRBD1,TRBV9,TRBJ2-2,TGTGCCAGCAGCCCATTAAGGGGGCAGATCGGGGAGCTGTTTTTT,CASSPLRGQIGELFF
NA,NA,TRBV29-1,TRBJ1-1,TGCAGCGTGGACAGGAACACTGAAGCTTTCTTT,CSVDRNTEAFF
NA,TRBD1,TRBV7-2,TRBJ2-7,TGTGCCAGCAGCGCCACCGGGACAGGGGCCTACGAGCAGTACTTC,CASSATGTGAYEQYF
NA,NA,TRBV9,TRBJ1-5,TGTGCCAGCAGCGTAGGAGGAGACGCCTCTAGCAATCAGCCCCAGCATTTT,CASSVGGDASSNQPQHF
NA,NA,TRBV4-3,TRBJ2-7,TGCGCCAGCAGCATAGGAGCAGACTACGAGCAGTACTTC,CASSIGADYEQYF
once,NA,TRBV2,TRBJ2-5,TGTGCCAGCACCATGGTTAGACAAGAGACCCAGTACTTC,CASTMVRQETQYF
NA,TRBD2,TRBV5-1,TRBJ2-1,TGCGCCAGCAGCTTTAGCGGGAGCTCCTACAATGAGCAGTTCTTC,CASSFSGSSYNEQFF
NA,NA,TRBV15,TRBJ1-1,TGTGCCACCAGCAGAGTGGCAGGGAGGACGACTGAAGCTTTCTTT,CATSRVAGRTTEAFF
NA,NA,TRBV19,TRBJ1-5,TGTGCCAGTAGTATAAATGCAGGGGCCAATCAGCCCCAGCATTTT,CASSINAGANQPQHF
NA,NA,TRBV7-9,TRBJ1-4,TGTGCCAGCAGCTTAGGGCAGGGTCAGAAACTGTTTTTT,CASSLGQGQKLFF
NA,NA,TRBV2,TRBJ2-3,TGTGCCAGCAGTGAGAACACGATGGTCACAGATACGCAGTATTTT,CASSENTMVTDTQYF
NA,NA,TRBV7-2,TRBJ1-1,TGTGCCAGCAGCTTAGCGGTCCCCCGAGGGACTGAAGCTTTCTTT,CASSLAVPRGTEAFF
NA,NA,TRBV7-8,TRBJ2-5,TGTGCCAGCAGCCCCGGGACATACCAAGAGACCCAGTACTTC,CASSPGTYQETQYF
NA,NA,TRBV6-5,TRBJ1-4,TGTGCCAGCAGCGGAGGGGATATCGGTGAAAAACTGTTTTTT,CASSGGDIGEKLFF
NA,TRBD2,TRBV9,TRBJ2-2,TGTGCCAGCAGCGTACCCTCCAAGCGGGAGGCCGGGGAGCTGTTTTTT,CASSVPSKREAGELFF
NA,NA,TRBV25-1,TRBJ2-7,TGTGCCAGTTCCCGGGGGGAGCAGTACTTC,CASSRGEQYF
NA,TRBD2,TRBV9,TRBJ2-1,TGTGCCAGCAGCTTCCGGACTAGCCCATCCAATGAGCAGTTCTTC,CASSFRTSPSNEQFF
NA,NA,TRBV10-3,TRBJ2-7,TGTGCCATCAGTGAGTCGTTCGAGCAGTACTTC,CAISESFEQYF
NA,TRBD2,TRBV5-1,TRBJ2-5,TGCGCCAGCAGCCAAACGACTAGCGGGAGGCCAGGGACCCAGTACTTC,CASSQTTSGRPGTQYF
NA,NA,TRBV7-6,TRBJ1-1,TGTGCCAGCAGCTCCGGCGGGCACACTGAAGCTTTCTTT,CASSSGGHTEAFF
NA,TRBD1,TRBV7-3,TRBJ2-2,TGTGCCAGCAGCTCGTCGACAGGGGGCGGCACCGGGGAGCTGTTTTTT,CASSSSTGGGTGELFF
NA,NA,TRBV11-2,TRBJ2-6,TGTGCCAGCAGCAGCCGTCGGGTCGACGTCCTGACTTTC,CASSSRRVDVLTF
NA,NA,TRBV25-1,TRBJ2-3,TGTGCCAGCAGTGACGAAGGGGAGGGCACAGATACGCAGTATTTT,CASSDEGEGTDTQYF
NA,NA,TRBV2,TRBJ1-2,TGTGCCAGCAGTGCGACAGGAGTTAGTGGCTACACCTTC,CASSATGVSGYTF
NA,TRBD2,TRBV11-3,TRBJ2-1,TGTGCCAGCAGCCCATCCGCTAGCGGGAGCTATGAGCAGTTCTTC,CASSPSASGSYEQFF
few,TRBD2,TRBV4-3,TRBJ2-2,TGCGCCAGCAGCCGCTCCTCTTTGGGGGGGAGCACCGGGGAGCTGTTTTTT,CASSRSSLGGSTGELFF
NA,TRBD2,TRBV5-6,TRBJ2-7,TGTGCCAGCAGCTTGCTAGCGGGGGTATACGAGCAGTACTTC,CASSLLAGVYEQYF
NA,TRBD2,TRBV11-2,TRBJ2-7,TGTGCCAGCAACCATCGACTAGCGGGTACCTACGAGCAGTACTTC,CASNHRLAGTYEQYF
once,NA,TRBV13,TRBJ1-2,TGTGCCAGCAGCTCGACAGGTAGGGATGGCTACACCTTC,CASSSTGRDGYTF